The rows below give T cell receptor beta chains drawn from one sample of a study of shared clonotypes between healthy human individuals. TCRdb keeps only in-frame clones here, not all; method: immunoSEQ multiplex PCR. The table records approximately 500,000 clones, 79% of them present only once. Specimen: PBMCs. These receptors were obtained from a middle-aged woman in good health. Some clones in this sample may be carry-over from other donors' samples. Each CDR3 is given with its conserved first and last residue. Each record gives: clone size, CDR3 length, J gene, D gene, V gene, CDR3 DNA, CDR3 protein. D genes are given only for firm matches. Clone size is stated in some rows and not others, as once, few, many or a class when expanded.

-	18	TRBJ2-6	-	TRBV1	TGCACCAGCAGCCAAGCGGGCGGGAGGGCCAACGGGGCCAACGTCCTGACTTTC	CTSSQAGGRANGANVLTF
-	13	TRBJ2-5	TRBD2	TRBV19	TGTGCCAGTAGGCGGGGGGCAGAAAAGACCCAGTACTTC	CASRRGAEKTQYF
-	13	TRBJ1-5	-	TRBV28	TGTGCCAGCAGTTTCTGGTCAGGTTGGCCCCAGCATTTT	CASSFWSGWPQHF
-	14	TRBJ2-1	TRBD1	TRBV6-6	TGTGCCAGCTCAGGGACAGGCTCCTACAATGAGCAGTTCTTC	CASSGTGSYNEQFF
-	15	TRBJ2-2	-	TRBV28	TGTGCCAGCAGCCCCCCAGGGGGGGTCACCGGGGAGCTGTTTTTT	CASSPPGGVTGELFF
few	15	TRBJ2-1	TRBD2	TRBV7-9	TGTGCCAGCAGCTTAGGAGCGGGAGTGAACAATGAGCAGTTCTTC	CASSLGAGVNNEQFF
-	18	TRBJ1-5	-	TRBV28	TGTGCCAGCACCTCAACCCCGGGCAGGGCGGTATCCAATCAGCCCCAGCATTTT	CASTSTPGRAVSNQPQHF
once	14	TRBJ1-1	-	TRBV9	TGTGCCAGCAGCTCCGGGACCTGGGCCACTGAAGCTTTCTTT	CASSSGTWATEAFF
many	14	TRBJ2-7	-	TRBV5-1	TGCGCCAGCACTCTGGGCCGGGTAGGAGACGAGCAGTACTTC	CASTLGRVGDEQYF
-	16	TRBJ1-4	TRBD1	TRBV6-4	TGTGCCAGCGGTCAGTCGCACCGGGACAGAATTGAAAAACTGTTTTTT	CASGQSHRDRIEKLFF
-	18	TRBJ2-2	TRBD2	TRBV19	TGTGCCAGTAGTCCGGGGACTAGCGGGAGATGGGACACCGGGGAGCTGTTTTTT	CASSPGTSGRWDTGELFF
few	16	TRBJ2-7	-	TRBV27	TGTGCCAGCAGTTTATATCTCGGGACCGATGTCTATGGGCAGTACTTC	CASSLYLGTDVYGQYF
-	15	TRBJ2-1	-	TRBV4-1	TGCGCCAGCAGCCTTGCAGACATCCAGTACAATGAGCAGTTCTTC	CASSLADIQYNEQFF
-	16	TRBJ1-2	-	TRBV9	TGTGCCAGCAGCCCCTCGGGGGGGATTACTAACTATGGCTACACCTTC	CASSPSGGITNYGYTF
few	15	TRBJ1-2	TRBD1	TRBV7-9	TGTGCCAGCAGCCGGCCGGACAGGGGGTTCTATGGCTACACCTTC	CASSRPDRGFYGYTF
once	16	TRBJ2-1	TRBD2	TRBV18	TGTGCCAGCTCACCAGCACTAGCGGGAGGCGGTAATGAGCAGTTCTTC	CASSPALAGGGNEQFF
-	16	TRBJ2-7	-	TRBV11-2	TGTGCCAGCAGCCCCACCCGCCTTTCTGGATCCTACGAGCAGTACTTC	CASSPTRLSGSYEQYF
-	18	TRBJ2-3	-	TRBV11-1	TGTGCCAGCAGCTCGGGGCGGGGCAGGATAATTGGATGGGATACGCAGTATTTT	CASSSGRGRIIGWDTQYF
-	13	TRBJ1-1	-	TRBV19	TGTGCCAGTGGGAGGGACCGGTTCTCTGAAGCTTTCTTT	CASGRDRFSEAFF
many	16	TRBJ2-2	-	TRBV11-2	TGTGCCAGCAGCTCTATGGGGGGTTCGGGATCCGGGGAGCTGTTTTTT	CASSSMGGSGSGELFF
-	13	TRBJ2-1	-	TRBV7-6	TGTGCCAGCAGCTTAGTTGCCGGGGGGCGGCAGTTCTTC	CASSLVAGGRQFF
-	15	TRBJ2-1	TRBD2	TRBV7-3	TGTGCCAGCAGCTTATCCGGGACTACAAGGAATGAGCAGTTCTTC	CASSLSGTTRNEQFF